The next 32 T cell receptor beta chains were all read from a single sample in a study of T cells in localized non-small cell lung cancer (TCRdb year 2020). Receptors were amplified or captured by the immunoSEQ multiplex PCR assay. The clones in this table, taken by TCRdb from immuneACCESS, are in-frame only. Not every clone is retained; where verified, under half of the shortfall comes from an unresolved V gene, and the cause of the rest is unknown. This sample comprises roughly 58,000 clones, roughly 79% of them detected only once. The ten largest clones represent around 4.8% of the sample. The sample was PBMCs, taken before any cancer treatment. The receptors come from a man between 40 and 69 years old with stage II lung adenocarcinoma.

The rearrangement uses TRBV20-1 and TRBJ1-2; perhaps TRBD1 as D (5 bases). This CDR3 region has 11 residues. Germline values: CDR1 DFQATT, CDR2 SNEGSKA (reference sequence). The V end lost 2 bases, the J end lost 6 bases, and 7 bases lay between the germline ends. This CDR3 reads CSARTGDGYTF. The CDR3 DNA follows: TGCAGTGCTAGAACGGGGGATGGCTACACCTTC.

This rearrangement joins TRBV5-6 to TRBJ2-3; 10 bases align to TRBD1. The CDR3 extends over 15 amino acids. The junction had 3 bases not matched to a gene; V was cut back by 2 bases and J by 3 bases. Germline CDR1 reads SGHDT; CDR2 reads YYEEEE. CDR3 DNA sequence: TGTGCCAGCAGCTTACGGGACAGGGGTACAGATACGCAGTATTTT. This gives the protein CASSLRDRGTDTQYF.

The chain uses TRBV19 and TRBJ2-6; D is unclear. This CDR3 spans 13 amino acids. Trimming shortened V by 8 bases and J by 2 bases, and 7 bases separated the two germline ends. CDR1 and CDR2 (germline): LNHDA, SQIVND (reference sequence). This chain's CDR3 is CASLETGANVLTF. The CDR3 coding sequence is TGTGCCAGTCTTGAAACTGGGGCCAACGTCCTGACTTTC.

This clone was counted a few times. The chain joins TRBV7-9 to TRBJ1-2; D unresolved. The CDR3 spans 14 residues. CDR1 and CDR2 from the germline V gene are SEHNR and FQNEAQ (reference sequence). The ends were cut back, 0 bases at V and 4 bases at J, with 9 bases in the middle. This CDR3 is CASSLAGAIYGYTF. DNA for the CDR3: TGTGCCAGCAGCTTAGCGGGCGCCATCTATGGCTACACCTTC.

The chain is built from TRBV2 and TRBJ1-5; D is perhaps TRBD1 (6 bases). The germline V gene encodes CDR1 SNHLY and CDR2 FYNNEI. This CDR3 has 15 residues. The V end was cut by 2 bases, the J end by 7 bases, with 15 bases between. CDR3 in DNA: TGTGCCAGCAGTGAACAGGGTCAGGGGCAACAGCCCCAGCATTTT. This encodes CASSEQGQGQQPQHF.

The chain combines TRBV7-2 with TRBJ1-1; 7 bases map to TRBD1. The CDR3 is made up of 13 amino acids. Germline CDR1 SGHTA, CDR2 FQGNSA. The ends lost 5 bases at V and 7 bases at J; junction bases unmatched: 7. This CDR3 is CASSGGTAYEAFF. The CDR3 DNA sequence: TGTGCCAGCAGCGGCGGGACAGCGTATGAAGCTTTCTTT.

The rearrangement links TRBV6-6 to TRBJ2-7; possibly TRBD1 for D (6 bases). Trimming pared 1 base from V and 2 bases from J, leaving 12 bases between. Germline V gene sequence: CDR1 MNHNY, CDR2 SVGAGI (reference sequence). The CDR3 is made up of 15 amino acids. CDR3 sequence (DNA): TGTGCCAGCAGTTACTGGGGGCCTACCCCCTACGAGCAGTACTTC. This sequence encodes CASSYWGPTPYEQYF.

This clone was seen a few times. The chain joins TRBV25-1 to TRBJ2-7, with D tentatively TRBD1 (7 bases). The CDR3 spans 14 residues. Germline lookup yields CDR1 MGHDK and CDR2 SYGVNS. Trimming took 8 bases from V and 3 from J, leaving 17 bases between them. CDR3 in amino acids: CASSQGGSYYEQYF. In DNA form, the CDR3 reads TGTGCCAGCTCCCAGGGGGGCAGCTACTACGAGCAGTACTTC.

The J gene is TRBJ2-7, the V gene TRBV20-1; 7 nucleotides align to TRBD2. Germline CDR1 reads DFQATT; CDR2 reads SNEGSKA (reference sequence). With 7 bases clipped from V and 3 bases from J, the junction kept 3 bases outside the gene matches. CDR3 length: 11 amino acids. CDR3 nucleotide sequence: TGCAGTGGGGGACTAAACTACGAGCAGTACTTC. Translated: CSGGLNYEQYF.

The rearrangement uses TRBV18 and TRBJ2-5; D is unresolved. This CDR3 spans 11 amino acids. Germline V gene sequence: CDR1 KGHSH, CDR2 LQKENI. The V and J ends lost 2 bases and 5 bases respectively, with 3 bases between them. This CDR3 is CASSPGETQYF. CDR3 nucleotide sequence: TGTGCCAGCTCACCAGGGGAGACCCAGTACTTC. Combining the CDR3 with reference TRBV18 and TRBJ2-5 gives the whole variable domain NAGVMQNPRHLVRRRGQEARLRCSPMKGHSHVYWYRQLPEEGLKFMVYLQKENIIDESGMPKERFSAEFPKEGPSILRIQQVVRGDSAAYFCASSPGETQYFGPGTRLLVL.

The chain uses TRBV19 and TRBJ1-5, with D maybe TRBD1 (5 bases). This CDR3 has 14 amino acids. V gave up 5 bases and J gave up 2 bases, with 10 bases separating them. CDR1 is LNHDA, CDR2 SQIVND, per germline (reference sequence). CDR3 residues: CASSSLGGNQPQHF. The CDR3 DNA follows: TGTGCCAGTAGTTCTCTGGGGGGCAATCAGCCCCAGCATTTT. The whole variable domain, filled in from reference TRBV19 and TRBJ1-5, reads DGGITQSPKYLFRKEGQNVTLSCEQNLNHDAMYWYRQDPGQGLRLIYYSQIVNDFQKGDIAEGYSVSREKKESFPLTVTSAQKNPTAFYLCASSSLGGNQPQHFGDGTRLSIL.

This clone was seen just once. The rearrangement uses TRBV20-1 and TRBJ1-1; no clear D. Germline V CDR1 and CDR2: DFQATT, SNEGSKA (reference sequence). Trimming took off 6 bases at V and 7 bases at J, with 12 bases between the two ends. CDR3 length: 11 amino acids. The CDR3 reads CSAAPAGEAFF. The CDR3 nucleotides read TGCAGTGCCGCTCCTGCGGGTGAAGCTTTCTTT.

The chain has TRBV19 and TRBJ1-2; no reliable D call. The CDR3 spans 13 residues. From germline, CDR1 is LNHDA and CDR2 SQIVND (reference sequence). The V end was cut by 3 bases, the J end by 3 bases, with 8 bases between. CDR3: CASSIAPYYGYTF. CDR3 coding DNA: TGTGCCAGTAGTATCGCACCCTACTATGGCTACACCTTC.

This chain joins TRBV2 and TRBJ2-1, with TRBD2 matching 11 bases. J gave up 6 bases and V 10 bases, and 8 bases lay outside the gene matches. CDR1 is SNHLY and CDR2 is FYNNEI in the germline V gene. This CDR3 is built from 14 residues. DNA of the CDR3: TGTGCCATCCCCGCGACTAGCGGGATCAATGAGCAGTTCTTC. It codes for CAIPATSGINEQFF.

The chain joins TRBV30 to TRBJ2-1; 8 bases are a match to TRBD2. The germline CDR1 and CDR2 sequences are GTSNPN and SVGIG (reference sequence). V shed 0 bases and J 9 bases; nucleotides not matched to a gene: 4. The CDR3 has 13 residues. The CDR3 region is CAWSVGSGTEQFF. The CDR3 DNA is TGTGCCTGGAGTGTCGGTAGCGGGACTGAGCAGTTCTTC.

The sample holds one count of this clone. The rearrangement uses TRBV5-1 and TRBJ2-7; 7 bases align to TRBD1. The CDR3 contains 15 residues. Trimming removed 7 bases from V and 4 bases from J; junction bases left unmatched: 14. Germline CDR1 and CDR2: SGHRS and YFSETQ. The CDR3 loop is CASAPLYRGIYEQYF. CDR3 in DNA: TGCGCCAGCGCTCCCCTCTACAGGGGTATTTACGAGCAGTACTTC.

The chain combines TRBV25-1 with TRBJ1-6; 9 bases are shared with TRBD1. The V gene end was trimmed by 5 bases and the J gene end by 5 bases; junction bases not matched to a gene: 4. The V gene's germline CDR1 is MGHDK and CDR2 SYGVNS. CDR3 size: 15 residues. The CDR3, as DNA: TGTGCCAGCAGTTTACGGGACAGGGATAATTCACCCCTCCACTTT. Translating gives CASSLRDRDNSPLHF.

This clone was found a few times. The rearrangement uses TRBV30 and TRBJ1-2; D unresolved. The CDR3 runs 12 residues. V lost 2 bases and J lost 7, with 11 bases in between. Germline values: CDR1 GTSNPN, CDR2 SVGIG (reference sequence). CDR3: CAWSLQSGGYTF. The DNA of the CDR3 is TGTGCCTGGAGTCTACAGTCGGGTGGCTACACCTTC.

The chain uses TRBV29-1 and TRBJ2-7; tentatively, D is TRBD1 (6 bases). CDR1 is SQVTM and CDR2 is ANQGSEA in the germline V gene. V gave up 2 bases and J gave up 4 bases, with 6 bases separating them. This CDR3 comprises 11 residues. The CDR3 here is CSVETGYEQYF. CDR3 nucleotide sequence: TGCAGCGTTGAAACAGGGTACGAGCAGTACTTC.

The chain has TRBV30 and TRBJ1-1, with a possible D match to TRBD1 (5 bases). Germline V gene data show CDR1 as GTSNPN and CDR2 as SVGIG (reference sequence). Trimming shortened V by 2 bases and J by 4 bases, and 11 bases separated the two germline ends. This CDR3 region has 13 residues. CDR3 residues: CAWSIGARTEAFF. The CDR3 DNA follows: TGTGCCTGGAGTATAGGGGCCCGCACTGAAGCTTTCTTT.

V and J are TRBV19 and TRBJ2-1; 10 bases are shared with TRBD2. V lost 6 bases, J lost 7 bases, and 9 bases stayed unmatched. Germline V gene lookup returns CDR1 LNHDA and CDR2 SQIVND (reference sequence). The CDR3 totals 15 residues. The chain's CDR3 is CASRKRGGGENEQFF. CDR3 coding DNA: TGTGCCAGTAGAAAGCGGGGGGGTGGGGAGAATGAGCAGTTCTTC.

The chain couples TRBV11-3 to TRBJ2-2, with 10 bases matching TRBD2. With V trimmed by 7 bases and J by 6 bases, 11 bases remained unmatched. This CDR3 spans 16 amino acids. Germline V CDR1 and CDR2: SGHNT, YENEEA. The CDR3 spells CASKGTSVISAGELFF. As DNA, the CDR3 is TGTGCCAGCAAGGGGACTAGCGTTATCAGCGCCGGGGAGCTGTTTTTT. Drawing the rest from reference TRBV11-3 and TRBJ2-2, the complete variable domain is EAGVVQSPRYKIIEKKQPVAFWCNPISGHNTLYWYLQNLGQGPELLIRYENEEAVDDSQLPKDRFSAERLKGVDSTLKIQPAELGDSAVYLCASKGTSVISAGELFFGEGSRLTVL.

The sample holds one count of this clone. This sequence joins TRBV6-1 and TRBJ2-2; D perhaps matches TRBD2 (5 bases). From germline, CDR1 is MNHNS and CDR2 SASEGT. The CDR3 spans 16 residues. Trimming cost V 0 bases and J 9 bases, with 17 bases left between them. The CDR3 DNA reads TGTGCCAGCAGTGAAGCGGTGGGTCAGCGGAGGCGGGAGCTGTTTTTT. This sequence encodes CASSEAVGQRRRELFF.

This clone occurred a few times. This chain links TRBV5-8 with TRBJ2-2; D remains unclear. This CDR3 comprises 14 residues. V lost 0 bases and J lost 1, with 4 bases in between. CDR1 and CDR2 (germline): SGHTS, YDEGEE. CDR3 amino acids: CASSLAQNTGELFF. The CDR3, as DNA: TGTGCCAGCAGCTTGGCCCAGAACACCGGGGAGCTGTTTTTT.

This clone is deemed large. The chain recombines TRBV19 with TRBJ1-1, with D possibly matching TRBD1 (5 bases). The CDR3 is 13 residues long. V was pared by 10 bases and J by 0 bases, with 12 bases between. CDR1 is LNHDA and CDR2 is SQIVND in the germline V gene (reference sequence). CDR3 residues: CATTGTVNTEAFF. The CDR3 DNA reads as TGTGCCACCACAGGTACGGTGAACACTGAAGCTTTCTTT.

The V call is TRBV11-3, the J call TRBJ2-5, with TRBD1 as a possible D gene (6 bases). The CDR3 has 15 residues. The germline gives CDR1 SGHNT, CDR2 YENEEA. Trimming pared 1 base from V and 4 bases from J, leaving 13 bases between. CDR3 sequence (DNA): TGTGCCAGCAGCTTAGCTGGGGGCGTGGGAGAGACCCAGTACTTC. Its protein product is CASSLAGGVGETQYF.

The chain links TRBV19 to TRBJ2-1, with a tentative D call TRBD1 (6 bases). V lost 6 bases, J lost 6 bases, and 18 bases lay in between. From germline, CDR1 is LNHDA and CDR2 SQIVND (reference sequence). The CDR3 spans 15 residues. The CDR3 bases are TGTGCCAGTAGAAAATTTGGACCAGGGGCCAATGAGCAGTTCTTC. This translates into CASRKFGPGANEQFF.

The CDR3 coding sequence is TGCGCCAGCAGCTCCCGGTCTAGCGGGAGTGCTGGGGCCAACGTCCTGACTTTC. This codes for CASSSRSSGSAGANVLTF. The gene calls are TRBV5-1 and TRBJ2-6; 10 nucleotides agree with TRBD2. Germline V CDR1 and CDR2: SGHRS, YFSETQ. V gave up 3 bases and J gave up 2 bases; unmatched junction bases: 8. CDR3 size: 18 residues.

CDR3 DNA sequence: TGTGCCAGCAGCTTTGTCACTAGCGGGATCCAAGAGACCCAGTACTTC. It encodes CASSFVTSGIQETQYF. The rearrangement links TRBV11-3 to TRBJ2-5, with 10 bases matching TRBD2. Trimming removed 3 bases from V and 1 base from J; junction bases left unmatched: 5. Germline loops: CDR1 SGHNT, CDR2 YENEEA. The CDR3 runs 16 residues. The full variable domain, with the rest looked up from reference TRBV11-3 and TRBJ2-5, is EAGVVQSPRYKIIEKKQPVAFWCNPISGHNTLYWYLQNLGQGPELLIRYENEEAVDDSQLPKDRFSAERLKGVDSTLKIQPAELGDSAVYLCASSFVTSGIQETQYFGPGTRLLVL.

In DNA, the CDR3 is TGCGCCAGCAGCGCGGGGACAGGGGGCGGAGGCACTGAAGCTTTCTTT. Amino acids: CASSAGTGGGGTEAFF. The chain links TRBV5-1 to TRBJ1-1; 12 nucleotides match TRBD1. Germline V lookup: CDR1 SGHRS, CDR2 YFSETQ. This CDR3 is built from 16 residues. The ends lost 4 bases at V and 4 bases at J; junction bases unmatched: 8. The variable domain in full, completed from reference TRBV5-1 and TRBJ1-1, reads KAGVTQTPRYLIKTRGQQVTLSCSPISGHRSVSWYQQTPGQGLQFLFEYFSETQRNKGNFPGRFSGRQFSNSRSEMNVSTLELGDSALYLCASSAGTGGGGTEAFFGQGTRLTVV.

This clone was observed a handful of times. The V gene is TRBV4-1, the J gene TRBJ2-7; TRBD1 aligns across 8 bases. Germline CDR1 reads MGHRA; CDR2 reads YSYEKL. V lost 4 bases, J lost 3 bases, and 8 bases stayed unmatched. The CDR3 sequence is 15 residues long. This CDR3 is CASSLKGDRIYEQYF. The CDR3 DNA reads TGCGCCAGCAGCCTCAAGGGGGACAGGATCTACGAGCAGTACTTC.

The chain employs TRBV30 and TRBJ2-3, with 9 nucleotides matching TRBD1. The CDR3 contains 14 residues. The V gene end was trimmed by 4 bases and the J gene end by 3 bases; junction bases not matched to a gene: 5. Germline CDR1 is GTSNPN and CDR2 is SVGIG (reference sequence). In nucleotides, the CDR3 is TGTGCCTGGACTAAGGGACAGGGAACAGATACGCAGTATTTT. Translating it yields CAWTKGQGTDTQYF.